The rows below give T cell receptor beta chains drawn from one sample of a study of T cells after yellow fever vaccination. Each CDR3 protein is one row after TCRdb ran MiXCR on the 5' RACE reads. The table lists hundreds of thousands of distinct CDR3 sequences, roughly 12% of them singletons. This specimen consisted of PBMCs, obtained on the day of the yellow fever booster vaccination. These receptors were taken from a man aged 30-40 years who received the YFV17D yellow fever vaccine. The CDR3 runs from the conserved cysteine through the conserved F or W.

J gene: TRBJ2-5; V gene: TRBV9; CDR3 protein: CASSVGPTSQETQYF
J gene: TRBJ2-6; V gene: TRBV28; CDR3 protein: CASRLPGANVLTF
J gene: TRBJ2-1; V gene: TRBV19; CDR3 protein: CASSRLAGNEQFF
J gene: TRBJ2-2; V gene: TRBV12-3/TRBV12-4; CDR3 protein: CASSFRILGESYTGELFF
J gene: TRBJ1-3; V gene: TRBV29-1; CDR3 protein: CIAVQGVSGNTIYF
J gene: TRBJ2-2; V gene: TRBV6-2/TRBV6-3; CDR3 protein: CASKTGANTGELFF
J gene: TRBJ2-1; V gene: TRBV6-2/TRBV6-3; CDR3 protein: CASSRPGAGAGGDEQFF
J gene: TRBJ2-1; V gene: TRBV28; CDR3 protein: CASSSRGGFPGQFF
J gene: TRBJ2-7; V gene: TRBV10-2; CDR3 protein: CASSRLYSYEQYF
J gene: TRBJ1-1; V gene: TRBV7-9; CDR3 protein: CASSQRDRGGTEAFF
J gene: TRBJ2-3; V gene: TRBV11-2; CDR3 protein: CASSPRNYPSTDTQYF
J gene: TRBJ2-5; V gene: TRBV5-4; CDR3 protein: CASSSGGGQETQYF
J gene: TRBJ2-2; V gene: TRBV9; CDR3 protein: CASSAPGRRDTGELFF
J gene: TRBJ2-5; V gene: TRBV7-2; CDR3 protein: CASSLVRQETQYF
J gene: TRBJ2-1; V gene: TRBV11-2; CDR3 protein: CASSLEVSNSHNEQFF
J gene: TRBJ2-7; V gene: TRBV20-1; CDR3 protein: CSASNRQGGREYEQYF
J gene: TRBJ2-3; V gene: TRBV29-1; CDR3 protein: CSVGPSGGTDTQYF
J gene: TRBJ1-1; V gene: TRBV3-1; CDR3 protein: CASSQDGPGGSTEAFF
J gene: TRBJ1-6; V gene: TRBV11-2; CDR3 protein: CASSPGGYNSPLHF
J gene: TRBJ2-2; V gene: TRBV6-1; CDR3 protein: CASAERTGSGELFF
J gene: TRBJ1-1; V gene: TRBV11-2; CDR3 protein: CASIEAFF
J gene: TRBJ2-7; V gene: TRBV11-1; CDR3 protein: CASSSARQGRYKVYEQYF
J gene: TRBJ2-7; V gene: TRBV4-3; CDR3 protein: CASSQEARTPYEQYF
J gene: TRBJ2-5; V gene: TRBV5-1; CDR3 protein: CASSLAGPGGETQYF
J gene: TRBJ2-3; V gene: TRBV20-1; CDR3 protein: CSARTGTGKDTQYF
J gene: TRBJ2-7; V gene: TRBV12-3/TRBV12-4; CDR3 protein: CASSVAGGRYYEQYF
J gene: TRBJ2-4; V gene: TRBV29-1; CDR3 protein: CSAGGDNKNIQYF
J gene: TRBJ1-1; V gene: TRBV20-1; CDR3 protein: CSAGRRGTAKNTEAFF
J gene: TRBJ2-1; V gene: TRBV10-3; CDR3 protein: CAISELAGGGNEQFF
J gene: TRBJ2-7; V gene: TRBV6-2/TRBV6-3; CDR3 protein: CASSPIDSPGRDEQYF
J gene: TRBJ2-1; V gene: TRBV28; CDR3 protein: CASSTGTPPNEQFF
J gene: TRBJ2-1; V gene: TRBV6-2/TRBV6-3; CDR3 protein: CASCRPPTDEQFF
J gene: TRBJ2-3; V gene: TRBV20-1; CDR3 protein: CSAAAPRASGRAMLDTQYF
J gene: TRBJ2-3; V gene: TRBV19; CDR3 protein: CASSPFRTDTQYF
J gene: TRBJ2-5; V gene: TRBV5-1; CDR3 protein: CASSFDREGTQYF
J gene: TRBJ2-7; V gene: TRBV7-2; CDR3 protein: CASSLDHYEQYF
J gene: TRBJ2-5; V gene: TRBV7-2; CDR3 protein: CASSLDFRGSQETQYF
J gene: TRBJ2-7; V gene: TRBV29-1; CDR3 protein: CSVGGLTEQYF
J gene: TRBJ2-1; V gene: TRBV12-3/TRBV12-4; CDR3 protein: CASTILGSGLNNEQFF
J gene: TRBJ2-3; V gene: TRBV11-2; CDR3 protein: CASSFSIGGTSTDTQYF
J gene: TRBJ1-1; V gene: TRBV7-2; CDR3 protein: CASSRDRGRGNTEAFF
J gene: TRBJ1-6; V gene: TRBV28; CDR3 protein: CASRTGTDNSPLHF
J gene: TRBJ1-5; V gene: TRBV20-1; CDR3 protein: CSAGLGQVNQPQHF
J gene: TRBJ1-3; V gene: TRBV7-2; CDR3 protein: CASSPTGNTIYF
J gene: TRBJ2-5; V gene: TRBV19; CDR3 protein: CASSPWGDETQYF
J gene: TRBJ2-1; V gene: TRBV2; CDR3 protein: CTSSFPETSAFYNEQFF
J gene: TRBJ2-3; V gene: TRBV12-3/TRBV12-4; CDR3 protein: CASSLRTTDTQYF
J gene: TRBJ2-3; V gene: TRBV20-1; CDR3 protein: CSARVYSRMNTQYF
J gene: TRBJ2-7; V gene: TRBV6-1; CDR3 protein: CASRRGQGGHEQYF
J gene: TRBJ2-7; V gene: TRBV20-1; CDR3 protein: CSGGFSDGEQYF
J gene: TRBJ2-1; V gene: TRBV5-1; CDR3 protein: CASSLVAGSSYNEQFF
J gene: TRBJ2-7; V gene: TRBV5-1; CDR3 protein: CASSSDREGYEQYF
J gene: TRBJ2-1; V gene: TRBV5-1; CDR3 protein: CASRPRLSSYNEQFF